The 5 T cell receptor beta chains in this list originate from one sample, sequenced in a study of Ad26.COV2.S vaccination and SARS-CoV-2 variants. Clones were sequenced by immunoSEQ multiplex PCR, and TCRdb holds only the in-frame ones, with some missing. The top ten clones hold approximately 5.9% of a sample with about 350,000 clones, about 85% of them seen once. The treatment was: 19 received Ad26.COV2.S at low or high dose, single or two shots; 5 received placebo; per-sample allocation not given. On day 63 after the first injection, vaccine and placebo recipients gave samples. The sample consisted of peripheral blood, taken in a trial of Ad26.COV2.S vaccine versus placebo. These receptors were taken from a person aged 18-60 years who received the Ad26.COV2.S COVID-19 vaccine or a placebo.

This chain connects TRBV6-2 or TRBV6-3 to TRBJ2-2; 7 nucleotides match TRBD2. Germline V gene sequence: CDR1 MNHEY, CDR2 SVGEGT. This CDR3 is 18 amino acids long. V shed 0 bases, J shed 4 bases, and the junction held 11 bases outside the gene matches. The CDR3 is CASSYSSGGGWGTGELFF. CDR3 in DNA: TGTGCCAGCAGTTACTCCTCCGGCGGGGGATGGGGCACCGGGGAGCTGTTTTTT.

The CDR3 nucleotides are TGTGCCAGCAGAAGGACAGGGTCGGAGACCCAGTACTTC. As protein: CASRRTGSETQYF. The rearrangement uses TRBV2 and TRBJ2-5; 8 bases are a match to TRBD1. J lost 5 bases, V lost 6 bases, and 5 bases had no gene match. This CDR3 contains 13 residues. The germline gives CDR1 SNHLY, CDR2 FYNNEI.

The chain has TRBV15 and TRBJ2-1; D gene uncertain. The CDR3 runs 16 residues. Germline CDR1 and CDR2: LNHNV and YYDKDF (reference sequence). Trimming shortened V by 1 base and J by 5 bases, and 15 bases separated the two germline ends. The CDR3 region is CATSRGASRVDNEQFF. The CDR3 DNA sequence: TGTGCCACCAGCAGAGGTGCGTCAAGGGTAGACAATGAGCAGTTCTTC.

The chain carries TRBV27 and TRBJ2-5; 9 bases are shared with TRBD1. Germline-derived CDR1 and CDR2 are MNHEY and SMNVEV (reference sequence). The CDR3 is made up of 15 amino acids. The junction had 10 bases not matched to a gene; V was cut back by 6 bases and J by 5 bases. For the CDR3, the DNA is TGTGCCAGCAGCAGGACAGGGGAGGGTTGGGAGACCCAGTACTTC. Translating gives CASSRTGEGWETQYF.

The rearrangement uses TRBV5-1 and TRBJ2-1, with 7 bases that match TRBD2. With 5 bases clipped from V and 4 bases from J, the junction kept 6 bases outside the gene matches. Germline V gene sequence: CDR1 SGHRS, CDR2 YFSETQ. The CDR3 length is 14 residues. The CDR3 reads CASSNSGGYNEQFF. In DNA, the CDR3 is TGCGCCAGCAGTAACTCGGGGGGTTACAATGAGCAGTTCTTC.